This T cell receptor beta chain originates from a study of cytomegalovirus exposure and HLA in healthy donors. The overall study: Roughly 92 million unique TCRs, all from HLA-typed donors, were included in an early release of the data. Points from the study as a whole: The authors later found HLA-associated TCR beta chains more clonally expanded than equally common others. Common viral pathogens were later found to be apparently linked to several of the most significant clusters.

Details on this clone: Its antigen is undetermined. The junction does not match germline at one end; this may be a read error.

The CDR3 has 14 amino acids. Germline-derived CDR1 and CDR2 are MNHEY and SVGAGI. The primer mix had 60 Vbeta and 13 Jbeta primers. Clones were read by immunoSEQ multiplex PCR, and TCRdb kept only the in-frame ones, dropping some. In the table there are approximately 150,000 clones, more than 70% of which are singletons. The TCR originated in a male donor in good health and CMV-seronegative. The chain recombines TRBV6-5 with TRBJ2-2; tentatively, D is TRBD1 (5 bases). Sequenced: PBMCs. As DNA, the CDR3 is TGTGCCAGCGGTTACTCGAGACAGCCACTAGAGCTGTTTTTT. Its translation is CASGYSRQPLELFF.